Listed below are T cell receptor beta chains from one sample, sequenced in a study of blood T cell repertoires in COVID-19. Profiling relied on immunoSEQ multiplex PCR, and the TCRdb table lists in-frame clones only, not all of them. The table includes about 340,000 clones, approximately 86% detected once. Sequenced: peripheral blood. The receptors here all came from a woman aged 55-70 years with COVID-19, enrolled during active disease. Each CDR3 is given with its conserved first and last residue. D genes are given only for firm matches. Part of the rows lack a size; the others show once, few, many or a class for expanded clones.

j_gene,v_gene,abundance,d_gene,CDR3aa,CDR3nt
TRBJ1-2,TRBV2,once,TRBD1,CASTRDSYGYTF,TGTGCCAGCACCCGGGACAGCTATGGCTACACCTTC
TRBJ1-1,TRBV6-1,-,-,CASSERGRGNTEAFF,TGTGCCAGCAGTGAAAGAGGAAGGGGGAACACTGAAGCTTTCTTT
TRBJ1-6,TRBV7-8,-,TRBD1,CASIKGQFTKNSPLHF,TGTGCCAGCATCAAGGGACAGTTTACTAAAAATTCACCCCTCCACTTT
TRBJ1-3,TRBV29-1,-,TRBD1,CSVDGTGQDTIYF,TGCAGCGTTGACGGGACAGGGCAAGACACCATATATTTT
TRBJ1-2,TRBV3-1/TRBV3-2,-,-,CASSQGRAAFYGYTF,TGTGCCAGCAGCCAAGGGCGGGCAGCTTTTTATGGCTACACCTTC
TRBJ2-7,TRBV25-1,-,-,CASSEQAGGTYEQYF,TGTGCCAGCAGTGAACAAGCCGGGGGAACCTACGAGCAGTACTTC
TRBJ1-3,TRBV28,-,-,CASSLLAGGNTIYF,TGTGCCAGCAGTTTATTGGCTGGTGGAAACACCATATATTTT
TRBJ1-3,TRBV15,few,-,CATSRDVLLSGNTIYF,TGTGCCACCAGCAGAGATGTCCTTCTCTCTGGAAACACCATATATTTT
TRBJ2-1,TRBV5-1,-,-,CASRLTSTGNEQFF,TGCGCCAGCAGATTAACGTCCACGGGCAATGAGCAGTTCTTC
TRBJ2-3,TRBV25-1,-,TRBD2,CASSEWGGGLPTDTQYF,TGTGCCAGCAGTGAATGGGGGGGAGGACTGCCCACAGATACGCAGTATTTT
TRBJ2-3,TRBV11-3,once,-,CASSLGDRGTLSTDTQYF,TGTGCCAGCAGCTTAGGTGACAGAGGAACGTTAAGCACAGATACGCAGTATTTT
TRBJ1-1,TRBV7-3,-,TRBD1,CASSPQGTMNTEAFF,TGTGCCAGCAGCCCACAGGGGACGATGAACACTGAAGCTTTCTTT
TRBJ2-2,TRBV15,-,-,CATSRDPTENGELFF,TGTGCCACCAGCAGAGATCCGACGGAGAACGGGGAGCTGTTTTTT
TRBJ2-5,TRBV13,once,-,CASSTQDSEETQYF,TGTGCCAGCAGCACCCAGGACAGCGAAGAGACCCAGTACTTC
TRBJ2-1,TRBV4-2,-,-,CASSHPRGLQEGSYNEQFF,TGTGCCAGCAGCCATCCCCGGGGACTTCAGGAGGGCTCCTACAATGAGCAGTTCTTC
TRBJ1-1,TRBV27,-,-,CASSLGGSNTEAFF,TGTGCCAGCAGTTTAGGGGGCTCGAACACTGAAGCTTTCTTT
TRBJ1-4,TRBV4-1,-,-,CASSRGGEANEKLFF,TGCGCCAGCAGCCGCGGTGGTGAAGCTAATGAAAAACTGTTTTTT
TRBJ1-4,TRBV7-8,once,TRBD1,CASSLGDRGPLEGKLFF,TGTGCCAGCAGCTTGGGGGACAGGGGTCCTCTCGAAGGAAAACTGTTTTTT
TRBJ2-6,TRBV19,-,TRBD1,CASSMRGQVLSGANVLTF,TGTGCCAGTAGTATGAGAGGACAGGTGCTCTCTGGGGCCAACGTCCTGACTTTC
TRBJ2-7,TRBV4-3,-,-,CASSRKLGAYEQYF,TGCGCCAGCAGCCGCAAACTCGGTGCCTACGAGCAGTACTTC
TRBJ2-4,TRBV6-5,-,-,CASSYGGSKNIQYF,TGTGCCAGCAGTTATGGGGGGAGCAAAAACATTCAGTACTTC
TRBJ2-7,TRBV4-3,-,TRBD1,CASSQDLGTGYREQYF,TGCGCCAGCAGCCAAGATTTGGGGACAGGGTATCGGGAGCAGTACTTC
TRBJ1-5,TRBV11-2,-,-,CASSPFPGNQPQHF,TGTGCCAGCAGCCCATTTCCAGGTAATCAGCCCCAGCATTTT
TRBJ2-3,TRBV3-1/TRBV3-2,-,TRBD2,CASSQTSGTDTQYF,TGTGCCAGCAGCCAGACTAGCGGCACAGATACGCAGTATTTT
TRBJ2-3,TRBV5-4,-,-,CASSRGGHQVPDTQYF,TGTGCCAGCAGCAGGGGGGGACATCAGGTGCCAGATACGCAGTATTTT
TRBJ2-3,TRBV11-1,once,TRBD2,CASSLWEGTDTQYF,TGTGCCAGCAGCTTATGGGAGGGTACAGATACGCAGTATTTT
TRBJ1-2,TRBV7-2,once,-,CASSLVFSDIYGYTF,TGTGCCAGCAGCTTAGTGTTTTCGGACATCTATGGCTACACCTTC
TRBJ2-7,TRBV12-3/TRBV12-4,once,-,CASSFTLQFEQYF,TGTGCCAGCAGTTTTACGTTGCAGTTCGAGCAGTACTTC
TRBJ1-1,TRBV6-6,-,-,CASSRTGPVAFF,TGTGCCAGCAGTAGAACAGGGCCCGTGGCTTTCTTT
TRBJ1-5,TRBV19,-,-,CASSTGFSYSNQPQHF,TGTGCCAGTAGTACAGGGTTTAGCTATAGCAATCAGCCCCAGCATTTT
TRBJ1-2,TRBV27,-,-,CASSQGHLNYGYTF,TGTGCCAGCAGTCAAGGACACTTGAACTATGGCTACACCTTC
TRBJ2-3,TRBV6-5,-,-,CASSYGRVVTDTQYF,TGTGCCAGCAGTTATGGCAGGGTCGTAACAGATACGCAGTATTTT
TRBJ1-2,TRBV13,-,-,CASSLGPGRNYGYTF,TGTGCCAGCAGCTTAGGCCCAGGGCGGAATTATGGCTACACCTTC
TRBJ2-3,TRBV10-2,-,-,CASRYSLWTVTDTQYF,TGCGCCAGCAGATATTCACTCTGGACAGTCACGGATACGCAGTATTTT
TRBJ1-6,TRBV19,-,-,CASSRGRQSSYNSPLHF,TGTGCCAGTAGTAGAGGTCGACAGAGCTCCTATAATTCACCCCTCCACTTT
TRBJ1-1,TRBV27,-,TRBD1,CASSEDRGKAFF,TGTGCCAGCAGTGAAGACAGGGGAAAAGCTTTCTTT
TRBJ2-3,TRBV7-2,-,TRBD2,CASSFVGGFNADTQYF,TGTGCCAGCAGCTTCGTGGGGGGGTTCAACGCAGATACGCAGTATTTT
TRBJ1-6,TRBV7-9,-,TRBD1,CASSPWDRVRNSPLHF,TGTGCCAGCAGCCCCTGGGACAGGGTTCGCAATTCACCCCTCCACTTT
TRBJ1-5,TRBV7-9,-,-,CASSFGGGVLQPQHF,TGTGCCAGCAGCTTTGGCGGCGGGGTACTTCAGCCCCAGCATTTT
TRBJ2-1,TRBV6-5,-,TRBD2,CASRAAGGSNNEQFF,TGTGCCAGCAGGGCAGCGGGGGGTTCCAACAATGAGCAGTTCTTC
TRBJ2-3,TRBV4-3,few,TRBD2,CASSQDAILAGATDTQYF,TGCGCCAGCAGCCAAGACGCGATACTAGCGGGGGCCACAGATACGCAGTATTTT
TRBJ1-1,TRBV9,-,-,CASSPTQENTEAFF,TGTGCCAGCAGCCCTACGCAGGAGAACACTGAAGCTTTCTTT
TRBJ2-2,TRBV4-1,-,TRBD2,CASSQAGGQHGELFF,TGCGCCAGCAGCCAAGCGGGGGGGCAGCACGGGGAGCTGTTTTTT
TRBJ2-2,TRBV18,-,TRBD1,CASSRDRTYTGELFF,TGTGCCAGCTCCCGGGACAGGACGTACACCGGGGAGCTGTTTTTT
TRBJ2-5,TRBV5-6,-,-,CASSFGREAQYF,TGTGCCAGCAGCTTTGGAAGAGAGGCCCAGTACTTC
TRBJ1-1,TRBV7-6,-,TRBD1,CASSLTGQGGTEAFF,TGTGCCAGCAGCTTAACCGGACAGGGTGGCACTGAAGCTTTCTTT
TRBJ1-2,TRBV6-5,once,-,CASRPADRKNGYTF,TGTGCCAGCAGACCCGCCGACAGGAAAAATGGCTACACCTTC
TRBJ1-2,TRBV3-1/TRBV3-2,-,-,CASSHREGYGYTF,TGTGCCAGCAGCCACAGGGAAGGGTATGGCTACACCTTC
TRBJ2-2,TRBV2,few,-,CASRPDRSWSGELFF,TGTGCCAGCCGACCCGACAGGTCATGGAGCGGGGAGCTGTTTTTT
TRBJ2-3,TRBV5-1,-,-,CASSLLRGTDTQYF,TGCGCCAGCAGCTTGTTGCGGGGCACAGATACGCAGTATTTT